The entry below gives a single T cell receptor beta chain sequence along with its context. The antigen remains undetermined. Sequenced by immunoSEQ multiplex PCR; TCRdb stores in-frame clones only, minus some. The sample consists of 100,000 to 130,000 clones, nearly 90% of them appearing once. The data are from a study of T cell responses to AZD1222 COVID-19 vaccine. Study outcomes and limitations: AZD1222 recipients seropositive at baseline numbered only six or seven. Vaccine-associated CD4 TCRs spanned spike, dominant at 160-218 and 743-854.

V shed 6 bases and J shed 0 bases, with 8 bases lying between them. Germline lookup yields CDR1 MNHEY and CDR2 SVGAGI. The CDR3 is 14 residues long. The material was peripheral blood, obtained 28 days after the second AZD1222 dose. V is TRBV6-5 and J is TRBJ2-2, with no clear D. The clonotype was recovered from an adult who received the AZD1222 COVID-19 vaccine. The CDR3 loop reads CASSPTSNTGELFF. The CDR3 DNA sequence: TGTGCCAGCAGCCCAACATCGAACACCGGGGAGCTGTTTTTT.